A single sample gave rise to the 2 T cell receptor beta chains below, sequenced in a study of shared clonotypes between healthy human individuals. Naive CD8 cells comprised CD45RO-negative, CCR7-positively selected cells, excluding terminally differentiated effector memory CD45RA+ cells. The protocol was immunoSEQ multiplex PCR, while the TCRdb copy is restricted to in-frame clones and leaves out a portion. The sample records over 800,000 clones, almost 95% being singletons. Material: naive CD8+ T cells sorted from blood. The origin of the receptors is a young man in good health.

V gene TRBV28 combines with J gene TRBJ1-5; 7 nucleotides align to TRBD1. Trimming took 6 bases from V and 7 from J; bases not matched to a gene: 6. Germline CDR1 reads MDHEN; CDR2 reads SYDVKM. The CDR3 has 13 residues. The CDR3 spells CASRTGAVQPQHF. In DNA form, the CDR3 reads TGTGCCAGCAGAACAGGGGCAGTACAGCCCCAGCATTTT.

J is TRBJ2-7 and V is TRBV19, with D perhaps matching TRBD1 (5 bases). This CDR3 comprises 14 residues. Germline-derived CDR1 and CDR2 are LNHDA and SQIVND (reference sequence). Trimming pared 5 bases from V and 1 base from J, leaving 12 bases between. The CDR3 sequence: CASSGALLSYEQYF. CDR3 coding DNA: TGTGCCAGTAGTGGGGCGCTCCTATCCTACGAGCAGTACTTC.